One and the same sample provided the 27 T cell receptor beta chains below, sequenced in a study of T cell responses to AZD1222 COVID-19 vaccine. This table comes from immunoSEQ multiplex PCR, and its TCRdb copy is limited to in-frame clones, with some not included. This sample carries around 110,000 clones, over 75% of them seen once, and the ten largest clones take around 3.9%. Material: peripheral blood, obtained on day 0 of MenACWY control vaccination. The receptors here all came from an adult in good health.

The gene calls are TRBV6-1 and TRBJ1-4; TRBD1 matches 12 bases. The germline V gene has CDR1 MNHNS and CDR2 SASEGT. This CDR3 has 17 amino acids. Unmatched junction bases numbered 11, after V lost 4 bases and J lost 8 bases. In DNA form, the CDR3 reads TGTGCCAGCAGTGCATCCGGGACAGGGGGCGATCTGGAAAAACTGTTTTTT. It is translated as CASSASGTGGDLEKLFF.

This sequence joins TRBV12-5 and TRBJ2-1; 12 bases line up with TRBD1. The CDR3 length is 15 residues. V dropped 6 bases and J dropped 6; count of bases not matched to a gene: 6. Germline CDR1 reads LGHNT; CDR2 reads FRNRAP. The CDR3 DNA reads as TGTGCTAGTGGCCTGGGACAGGGGGCCCGCAATGAGCAGTTCTTC. Protein sequence: CASGLGQGARNEQFF.

The chain uses TRBV11-1 and TRBJ1-1; D perhaps matches TRBD1 (6 bases). CDR3 size: 14 residues. Germline lookup yields CDR1 SGHAT and CDR2 FQDESV (reference sequence). V lost 2 bases to trimming and J lost 4 bases, with 11 bases between them. As DNA, the CDR3 is TGTGCCAGCAGCTTAAGGGGGTTAAGCACTGAAGCTTTCTTT. Translated: CASSLRGLSTEAFF.

In its sample, this clone was seen once. V and J are TRBV19 and TRBJ1-2; no reliable D call. This CDR3 is built from 13 residues. Germline CDR1 and CDR2: LNHDA and SQIVND (reference sequence). Deletions cut 6 bases from V and 3 bases from J, with 11 bases between. CDR3 in amino acids: CASRVGVDYGYTF. In DNA form, the CDR3 reads TGTGCCAGTAGAGTCGGGGTTGACTATGGCTACACCTTC.

The chain couples TRBV9 to TRBJ2-5, with a weak D call TRBD2 (6 bases). CDR1 is SGDLS and CDR2 is YYNGEE in the germline V gene. The CDR3 has 15 amino acids. V was pared by 4 bases and J by 4 bases, with 17 bases between. CDR3 sequence: CASSQSTGVLETQYF. CDR3 in DNA: TGTGCCAGCAGCCAAAGTACGGGGGTGCTAGAGACCCAGTACTTC. Variable domain in full (rest from reference TRBV9 and TRBJ2-5): DSGVTQTPKHLITATGQRVTLRCSPRSGDLSVYWYQQSLDQGLQFLIQYYNGEERAKGNILERFSAQQFPDLHSELNLSSLELGDSALYFCASSQSTGVLETQYFGPGTRLLVL.

The rearrangement joins TRBV29-1 to TRBJ1-1, with TRBD1 matching 10 bases. V lost 6 bases and J lost 4; bases outside the gene matches: 5. Germline V gene sequence: CDR1 SQVTM, CDR2 ANQGSEA. This CDR3 contains 13 residues. In DNA, the CDR3 is TGCAGCGTCGCCGGGACAGGGGCCACTGAAGCTTTCTTT. Translation: CSVAGTGATEAFF.

This clone was detected once. The CDR3 spells CATRPGQGDYGYTF. The CDR3 coding sequence is TGTGCCACCAGACCGGGACAGGGGGACTATGGCTACACCTTC. The chain has TRBV24-1 and TRBJ1-2; the match to TRBD1 covers 11 bases. Germline assignment: CDR1 KGHDR and CDR2 SFDVKD. The CDR3 runs 14 residues. The J segment lost 3 bases and the V segment lost 7 bases, leaving 3 bases of the junction unmatched.

The chain is built from TRBV5-4 and TRBJ2-3, with D perhaps being TRBD1 or TRBD2 (5 bases each). The V and J ends lost 4 bases and 5 bases respectively, with 14 bases between them. The germline CDR1 and CDR2 sequences are SGHNT and YYREEE (reference sequence). The CDR3 is 14 residues long. DNA for the CDR3: TGTGCCAGCAGCCATCCGGGGCTCGGAGATACGCAGTATTTT. This encodes CASSHPGLGDTQYF.

The chain carries TRBV11-3 and TRBJ2-2; unclear D gene. The CDR3 is made up of 12 amino acids. Germline V CDR1 and CDR2: SGHNT, YENEEA. V dropped 4 bases and J dropped 5 bases, with 5 bases sitting between them. The CDR3 bases are TGTGCCAGCAGCTCATTAACCGGGGAGCTGTTTTTT. This codes for CASSSLTGELFF.

This CDR3 reads CASSQREQGYEQYF. The CDR3 coding sequence is TGTGCCAGCAGTCAGCGAGAACAGGGCTACGAGCAGTACTTC. V usage is TRBV6-2 or TRBV6-3 and J usage is TRBJ2-7; D might be TRBD1 (6 bases). The CDR3 runs to 14 residues. The germline gives CDR1 MNHEY, CDR2 SVGEGT. V gave up 5 bases and J gave up 3 bases, with 14 bases separating them.

This clone was recorded only once. V is TRBV5-1 and J is TRBJ2-2; D is unresolved. Trimming took 6 bases from V and 3 from J, leaving 15 bases between them. CDR1 SGHRS and CDR2 YFSETQ come from the germline V gene. The length of the CDR3 is 15 residues. The CDR3 spells CASTRLPRDTGELFF. CDR3 nucleotide sequence: TGCGCCAGCACTCGCCTCCCAAGGGACACCGGGGAGCTGTTTTTT.

The CDR3 coding sequence is TGTGCCAGCTCAACAGGGACAGCCTACGAGCAGTACTTC. Translating gives CASSTGTAYEQYF. The chain links TRBV18 to TRBJ2-7, with 7 bases that match TRBD1. Per the germline V gene, CDR1 is KGHSH and CDR2 is LQKENI. Trimming removed 5 bases from V and 2 bases from J; junction bases left unmatched: 3. This CDR3 has 13 residues.

In this sample, this clone turned up once. V and J are TRBV7-2 and TRBJ2-7, with 7 positions matching TRBD1. Germline CDR1 SGHTA, CDR2 FQGNSA. Trimming took 5 bases from V and 3 from J; bases not matched to a gene: 10. The CDR3 extends over 15 amino acids. The CDR3 DNA sequence: TGTGCCAGCAGCCTAGAGGGACAGCCACTCTACGAGCAGTACTTC. Its translation is CASSLEGQPLYEQYF.

The chain employs TRBV28 and TRBJ2-1, with 7 bases aligning to TRBD2. V lost 7 bases to trimming and J lost 8 bases; unmatched junction nucleotides: 17. Germline CDR1 MDHEN, CDR2 SYDVKM. The CDR3 length is 16 residues. This CDR3 reads CASIPAGTNFRDEQFF. In nucleotides, the CDR3 is TGTGCCAGCATTCCCGCCGGGACTAACTTTCGGGATGAGCAGTTCTTC. The whole variable domain, remainder taken from reference TRBV28 and TRBJ2-1, is DVKVTQSSRYLVKRTGEKVFLECVQDMDHENMFWYRQDPGLGLRLIYFSYDVKMKEKGDIPEGYSVSREKKERFSLILESASTNQTSMYLCASIPAGTNFRDEQFFGPGTRLTVL.

J is TRBJ2-6 and V is TRBV5-6; D possibly corresponds to TRBD1 (5 bases). Germline V lookup: CDR1 SGHDT, CDR2 YYEEEE. CDR3 length equals 18 residues. V was trimmed by 4 bases and J by 1 base, leaving 18 bases between them. The CDR3 loop is CASSLPSGMISGANVLTF. CDR3 nucleotides: TGTGCCAGCAGCCTACCGTCAGGGATGATTTCTGGGGCCAACGTCCTGACTTTC.

The chain carries TRBV18 and TRBJ1-2, with D perhaps TRBD1 (5 bases). Trimming removed 6 bases at V and 5 bases at J, with 16 bases between. The germline V gene encodes CDR1 KGHSH and CDR2 LQKENI. The CDR3 covers 14 residues. DNA for the CDR3: TGTGCCAGCTCTGGGGACGGGGTGTCGTATGGCTACACCTTC. The encoded protein is CASSGDGVSYGYTF.

The chain uses TRBV7-2 and TRBJ1-5, with a tentative D call TRBD1 (5 bases). The germline CDR1 and CDR2 sequences are SGHTA and FQGNSA. This CDR3 has 13 residues. V was cut by 3 bases and J by 7 bases, with 10 bases left in between. The CDR3 here is CASSLDIGQPQHF. The CDR3 DNA reads TGTGCCAGCAGCTTGGACATTGGCCAGCCCCAGCATTTT.

The chain uses TRBV15 and TRBJ1-2, with a possible D match to TRBD1 (6 bases). Trimming shortened V by 0 bases and J by 8 bases, and 13 bases separated the two germline ends. Germline lookup yields CDR1 LNHNV and CDR2 YYDKDF (reference sequence). The CDR3 sequence is 14 residues long. The CDR3 loop is CATSRDLGGWGYTF. The CDR3 DNA sequence: TGTGCCACCAGCAGAGATTTGGGGGGCTGGGGCTACACCTTC. Using reference TRBV15 and TRBJ1-2 for the parts outside the CDR3, the full variable domain is DAMVIQNPRYQVTQFGKPVTLSCSQTLNHNVMYWYQQKSSQAPKLLFHYYDKDFNNEADTPDNFQSRRPNTSFCFLDIRSPGLGDTAMYLCATSRDLGGWGYTFGSGTRLTVV.

V gene TRBV5-5 combines with J gene TRBJ2-7, with D unresolved. Germline CDR1 is SGHKS and CDR2 is YYEKEE (reference sequence). The CDR3 spans 11 residues. V was pared by 1 base and J by 6 bases, with 5 bases between. The CDR3 DNA sequence: TGTGCCAGCAGCTTGACGATCGAGCAGTACTTC. This translates into CASSLTIEQYF.

V is TRBV12-3 or TRBV12-4 and J is TRBJ1-1; D ambiguous. This CDR3 spans 13 amino acids. V was clipped by 3 bases and J by 6 bases, with 11 bases between them. CDR3 bases: TGTGCCAGCAGTTTTAGCTGGTCAGCTGAAGCTTTCTTT. Its translation is CASSFSWSAEAFF.

The CDR3 region has the DNA TGTGCCATACAAAAAACAGGCTCCAATCAGCCCCAGCATTTT. It is translated as CAIQKTGSNQPQHF. V and J are TRBV24-1 and TRBJ1-5; TRBD1 might be the D (5 bases). The ends were cut back, 11 bases at V and 3 bases at J, with 16 bases in the middle. Germline lookup yields CDR1 KGHDR and CDR2 SFDVKD. The length of the CDR3 is 14 residues.

CDR3 sequence: CASSPRVGRNTEAFF. Written as DNA, the CDR3 is TGTGCCAGCAGTCCCCGTGTGGGACGGAACACTGAAGCTTTCTTT. This sequence joins TRBV28 and TRBJ1-1; weak D call: TRBD1 (5 bases). The V end lost 5 bases, the J end lost 1 base, and 14 bases lay between the germline ends. Germline V gene sequence: CDR1 MDHEN, CDR2 SYDVKM. The CDR3 runs to 15 residues.

The gene calls are TRBV7-2 and TRBJ2-5, with 13 bases that match TRBD2. The CDR3 contains 16 residues. From germline, CDR1 is SGHTA and CDR2 FQGNSA. The junction had 6 bases not matched to a gene; V was cut back by 7 bases and J by 1 base. This CDR3 is CASTYRTSGGQETQYF. In DNA, the CDR3 is TGTGCCAGCACCTACCGGACTAGCGGGGGCCAAGAGACCCAGTACTTC.

V gene TRBV7-2 combines with J gene TRBJ1-6; D not certain. The V end was cut by 1 base, the J end by 9 bases, with 13 bases between. Germline values: CDR1 SGHTA, CDR2 FQGNSA. The CDR3 totals 15 residues. CDR3 coding DNA: TGTGCCAGCAGCTTAGGCCCGGGAGGAGGTTCACCCCTCCACTTT. Its protein product is CASSLGPGGGSPLHF.

The genes are TRBV19 and TRBJ2-5, with 8 bases aligning to TRBD1. The CDR3 totals 13 residues. Germline lookup yields CDR1 LNHDA and CDR2 SQIVND (reference sequence). The V and J ends lost 2 bases and 5 bases, in that order; junction bases with no gene match: 1. The CDR3 sequence: CASSIPGGETQYF. The DNA for the CDR3 is TGTGCCAGTAGTATACCAGGGGGCGAGACCCAGTACTTC.

The CDR3 DNA reads TGCGCCAGCAGCCTTGAGGTTAGAGAGAGCACTGAAGCTTTCTTT. Translating it yields CASSLEVRESTEAFF. The chain combines TRBV4-3 with TRBJ1-1, with D hard to call. Germline V gene sequence: CDR1 LGHNA, CDR2 YSLEER. The V end lost 4 bases, the J end lost 4 bases, and 16 bases lay between the germline ends. The CDR3 contains 15 residues.

The CDR3: CASSAGPLNTGELFF. The CDR3 DNA follows: TGTGCCAGCAGCGCGGGACCACTGAACACCGGGGAGCTGTTTTTT. V usage is TRBV9 and J usage is TRBJ2-2, with D perhaps matching TRBD1 or TRBD2 (5 bases each). CDR3 length: 15 residues. V lost 3 bases and J lost 1, with 10 bases in between. Germline V gene sequence: CDR1 SGDLS, CDR2 YYNGEE.